This is a list of T cell receptor beta chains from one sample in a study of T cells in Graves' hyperthyroidism and ophthalmopathy. Using its own MiXCR run on the multiplex PCR reads, TCRdb lists one record per CDR3 protein. The data hold 550,000 to 700,000 distinct CDR3 sequences, with around 42% observed a single time. Sequencing was performed on peripheral blood or thyroid tissue (not recorded which). The receptors derive from an adult woman with Graves' disease, either hyperthyroidism or ophthalmopathy (not recorded which). CDR3s include the opening cysteine and the closing phenylalanine or tryptophan. The D gene is left open where the match is weak. The size entry is marked missing in some rows and otherwise reads once, few, many or a size class.

V: TRBV2; D: -; size: many; J: TRBJ2-7; DNA: TGTGCCAGCAGTGTAGGCGGGGCCCGTGAAGCCTACGAGCAGTACTTC; CDR3: CASSVGGAREAYEQYF
V: TRBV4-1; D: -; size: few; J: TRBJ2-7; DNA: TGCGCCAGCAGCCAAGATGTGGCCAAAGTTAGGAAGACCTACGAGCAGTACTTC; CDR3: CASSQDVAKVRKTYEQYF
V: TRBV29-1; D: -; size: -; J: TRBJ1-4; DNA: TGCAGCGTGCTCCGGGACACCCCTTCGGGAAAACTGTTTTTT; CDR3: CSVLRDTPSGKLFF
V: TRBV5-1; D: TRBD1; size: many; J: TRBJ2-2; DNA: TGCGCCAGCAGCCAGGGACAGGCGGACACCGGGGAGCTGTTTTTT; CDR3: CASSQGQADTGELFF
V: TRBV6-5; D: TRBD1; size: many; J: TRBJ1-6; DNA: TGTGCCAGCGGAAACAGGGGGGACTCCTATAATTCACCCCTCCACTTT; CDR3: CASGNRGDSYNSPLHF
V: TRBV10-3; D: -; size: -; J: TRBJ2-5; DNA: TGTGCCATCAGTGAGTCATGGGGAAACCAAGAGACCCAGTACTTC; CDR3: CAISESWGNQETQYF
V: TRBV10-3; D: -; size: -; J: TRBJ1-2; DNA: TGTGCCACCCGGGAGACCTCTGGGGGCTACACCTTC; CDR3: CATRETSGGYTF
V: TRBV5-6; D: -; size: many; J: TRBJ1-1; DNA: TGTGCCAGCAGCTTGGACAGGTTTGAAGCTTTCTTT; CDR3: CASSLDRFEAFF
V: TRBV24-1; D: -; size: few; J: TRBJ1-2; DNA: TGTGCCACCAGTGAACACGATGACCCCGGGGTAGGAGGCTACACCTTC; CDR3: CATSEHDDPGVGGYTF
V: TRBV15; D: -; size: many; J: TRBJ1-4; DNA: TGTGCCACCAGCAGAGATATGGGGCTCAATGAAAAACTGTTTTTT; CDR3: CATSRDMGLNEKLFF
V: TRBV7-3; D: -; size: -; J: TRBJ2-5; DNA: TGTGCCAGCAGCTTACTGACCCTCCGGGAGGAGACCCAGTACTTC; CDR3: CASSLLTLREETQYF
V: TRBV20-1; D: TRBD1; size: many; J: TRBJ2-7; DNA: TGCAGTGCCAAAGGACAGGGTCCCTACGAGCAGTACTTC; CDR3: CSAKGQGPYEQYF
V: TRBV28; D: TRBD1; size: many; J: TRBJ1-2; DNA: TGTGCCGTCGAGGGGGCGCGGGGCTACACCTTC; CDR3: CAVEGARGYTF
V: TRBV7-2; D: -; size: many; J: TRBJ2-7; DNA: TGTGCCAGCAGTCGACTCCCGATGGACGAGCAGTACTTC; CDR3: CASSRLPMDEQYF
V: TRBV29-1; D: TRBD1; size: once; J: TRBJ2-7; DNA: TGCAGCGTTGCTCGGACAGGGCGAATCTACGAGCAGTACTTC; CDR3: CSVARTGRIYEQYF
V: TRBV9; D: -; size: many; J: TRBJ2-2; DNA: TGTGCCAGCAGCGTTCGTTTAGGGGGGACGAACACCGGGGAGCTGTTTTTT; CDR3: CASSVRLGGTNTGELFF
V: TRBV2; D: -; size: many; J: TRBJ1-5; DNA: TGTGCCACCATGTTCGGGACACCTCATGGGAGCAATCAGCCCCAGCATTTT; CDR3: CATMFGTPHGSNQPQHF
V: TRBV4-1; D: -; size: few; J: TRBJ2-5; DNA: TGCGCCAGCAGCCAAGAATGGGGGCCCGGGGTCGGAAGAAAAGAGACCCAGTACTTC; CDR3: CASSQEWGPGVGRKETQYF
V: TRBV9; D: TRBD2; size: -; J: TRBJ2-7; DNA: TGTGCCAGCAGCCTCGGGGAGGGCGGTAGCTCCTACGAGCAGTACTTC; CDR3: CASSLGEGGSSYEQYF
V: TRBV20-1; D: -; size: many; J: TRBJ2-7; DNA: TGCAGTGCTAGATCTCACCATGCTAGATCCCCCTACGAGCAGTACTTC; CDR3: CSARSHHARSPYEQYF
V: TRBV10-3; D: -; size: -; J: TRBJ2-5; DNA: TGTGCCATCAGTGAGTCGTTAATGATGGAGACCCAGTACTTC; CDR3: CAISESLMMETQYF
V: TRBV12-3/TRBV12-4; D: -; size: many; J: TRBJ2-7; DNA: TGTGCCAGCGAGGGGGTGAGCTACGAGCAGTACTTC; CDR3: CASEGVSYEQYF
V: TRBV29-1; D: -; size: -; J: TRBJ1-4; DNA: TGCAGCGTTGAAGTTGCCATAGCGTGGGGCACCGGGGAGGAAAAACTGTTTTTT; CDR3: CSVEVAIAWGTGEEKLFF
V: TRBV25-1; D: -; size: many; J: TRBJ1-1; DNA: TGTGCCAGCAGTGAATCGTCGAACACTGAAGCTTTCTTT; CDR3: CASSESSNTEAFF
V: TRBV20-1; D: -; size: -; J: TRBJ1-2; DNA: TGCAGTGCTAGAGACGGCAACTATGGCTACACCTTC; CDR3: CSARDGNYGYTF
V: TRBV7-9; D: -; size: -; J: TRBJ2-6; DNA: TGTGCCAGCAGACCCCCCGGGGGGCGATTCTCTGGGGCCAACGTCCTGACTTTC; CDR3: CASRPPGGRFSGANVLTF
V: TRBV7-6; D: -; size: -; J: TRBJ2-5; DNA: TGTGCCAGCAGCTTAGGTCCAGGGGTGCAAGAGACCCAGTACTTC; CDR3: CASSLGPGVQETQYF
V: TRBV10-3; D: -; size: many; J: TRBJ2-7; DNA: TGTGCCATCCATGGACCGTCGGACTACGAGCAGTACTTC; CDR3: CAIHGPSDYEQYF
V: TRBV10-3; D: TRBD1; size: once; J: TRBJ2-5; DNA: TGTGACGGGACAGGGCTCCTGGAGACCCAGTACTTC; CDR3: CDGTGLLETQYF
V: TRBV12-3/TRBV12-4; D: TRBD1; size: once; J: TRBJ1-2; DNA: TGTGCCAGCAACAGACAGGGTTTAGGCTACACCTTC; CDR3: CASNRQGLGYTF
V: TRBV29-1; D: -; size: -; J: TRBJ1-2; DNA: TGCAGCGTAGCCAAAGAGCTTCTTCTCTATGGCTACACCTTC; CDR3: CSVAKELLLYGYTF
V: TRBV7-2; D: TRBD1; size: many; J: TRBJ2-7; DNA: TGTGCCAGCAGCTACCGACAGGGCTCCTACGAGCAGTACTTC; CDR3: CASSYRQGSYEQYF
V: TRBV7-7; D: -; size: -; J: TRBJ1-6; DNA: TGTGCTAGCAGCTTCGCTGGCGGGAGTGGGACATCACCCCTCCACTTT; CDR3: CASSFAGGSGTSPLHF
V: TRBV28; D: -; size: many; J: TRBJ2-5; DNA: TGTGCCAGCCTGGGGTACCAAGAGACCCAGTACTTC; CDR3: CASLGYQETQYF
V: TRBV20-1; D: -; size: many; J: TRBJ2-3; DNA: TGCAGTGTCCAGGGGATGGGCACAGATACGCAGTATTTT; CDR3: CSVQGMGTDTQYF
V: TRBV7-3; D: TRBD2; size: many; J: TRBJ2-7; DNA: TGTGCCAGCAGCTTAACGGGGCTAGCGGGGGACTCCTACGAGCAGTACTTC; CDR3: CASSLTGLAGDSYEQYF
V: TRBV7-9; D: -; size: -; J: TRBJ2-7; DNA: TGTGCCAGCAGTCCTGACAGCCAAGCCCACGAGCAGTACTTC; CDR3: CASSPDSQAHEQYF
V: TRBV10-3; D: -; size: -; J: TRBJ2-5; DNA: TGTGCCATCAGTGAGTCCGTCAGGGGCCTCGGGGAGACCCAGTACTTC; CDR3: CAISESVRGLGETQYF
V: TRBV20-1; D: TRBD2; size: -; J: TRBJ2-5; DNA: TGCAGTGCTAGGGGTCTTGTACCTAGCGGGGCTGTCCGAGAAGAGACCCAGTACTTC; CDR3: CSARGLVPSGAVREETQYF
V: TRBV4-1; D: -; size: many; J: TRBJ2-7; DNA: TGCGCCAGCAGCGCCCGTAGGGGCTACGAGCAGTACTTC; CDR3: CASSARRGYEQYF
V: TRBV9; D: TRBD1; size: -; J: TRBJ1-2; DNA: TGTGCCAGCAGTGTCCGGGACAGGTTTCCCGAGCACACCTTC; CDR3: CASSVRDRFPEHTF
V: TRBV3-1; D: TRBD1; size: many; J: TRBJ1-1; DNA: TGTGCCAGCAGCTGGTTCAACCAGGGGGCAAGTGAAGCTTTCTTT; CDR3: CASSWFNQGASEAFF
V: TRBV29-1; D: -; size: -; J: TRBJ1-4; DNA: TGCGGGATCGAGTACAATGAAAAACTGTTTTTT; CDR3: CGIEYNEKLFF
V: TRBV4-1; D: -; size: -; J: TRBJ1-5; DNA: TGCGCCAGCAGCCACCCAGGGCCTCTGGGTAATCAGCCCCAGCATTTT; CDR3: CASSHPGPLGNQPQHF
V: TRBV12-3/TRBV12-4; D: TRBD1; size: many; J: TRBJ1-2; DNA: TGTGCCAGCAGTTATCCGGGACAGCTCTATGGCTACACCTTC; CDR3: CASSYPGQLYGYTF
V: TRBV12-3/TRBV12-4; D: -; size: -; J: TRBJ1-2; DNA: TGTGCCAGCAGCACGGACGGGAACTATGGCTACACCTTC; CDR3: CASSTDGNYGYTF
V: TRBV10-3; D: -; size: -; J: TRBJ1-2; DNA: TGTGCCATCAGTGACCCGACAGGAACCCTCTATGGCTACACCTTC; CDR3: CAISDPTGTLYGYTF
V: TRBV6-1; D: TRBD2; size: few; J: TRBJ2-7; DNA: TGTGCCAGCAGTGCCCTGACTAGCGAAACCTACGAGCAGTACTTC; CDR3: CASSALTSETYEQYF
V: TRBV25-1; D: -; size: -; J: TRBJ2-7; DNA: TGTGCCAGCAGTGGAGGACATCAGCAGTACTTC; CDR3: CASSGGHQQYF
V: TRBV28; D: TRBD1; size: -; J: TRBJ1-2; DNA: TGTGCCAGCAGTTTCGGACAGGCCGATGGCTACACCTTC; CDR3: CASSFGQADGYTF
V: TRBV7-2; D: -; size: -; J: TRBJ1-4; DNA: TGTGCCAGCAGCTTAACAGGGATGAAGGAAAAACTGGTTTTT; CDR3: CASSLTGMKEKLVF
V: TRBV12-3/TRBV12-4; D: -; size: many; J: TRBJ1-5; DNA: TGTGCCAGCAGCTCGGACGGAGGTACGCCCCAGCATTTT; CDR3: CASSSDGGTPQHF
V: TRBV24-1; D: TRBD1; size: -; J: TRBJ1-1; DNA: TGTGCCACCAGTGCCGGGACAGCTGGGGACACTGAAGCTTTCTTT; CDR3: CATSAGTAGDTEAFF
V: TRBV5-1; D: TRBD1; size: -; J: TRBJ1-2; DNA: TGCGCCAGCAGCTTTTCAGGGGGCTACGACTACACCTTC; CDR3: CASSFSGGYDYTF
V: TRBV29-1; D: -; size: few; J: TRBJ2-2; DNA: TGCAGCGCTCTAGTGGGGGGAGGAGGTACCGGGGAGCTGTTTTTT; CDR3: CSALVGGGGTGELFF
V: TRBV5-5; D: -; size: many; J: TRBJ1-2; DNA: TGTGCCAGCAGCTTGGCTCCCACTAACTATGGCTACACCTTC; CDR3: CASSLAPTNYGYTF
V: TRBV10-3; D: TRBD1; size: -; J: TRBJ1-3; DNA: TGTGCCATCACAATGGTCCCTGGGGCGGACAGGGAAGAGTATTTT; CDR3: CAITMVPGADREEYF
V: TRBV7-8; D: -; size: many; J: TRBJ1-2; DNA: TGTGCCAGCAGCCCGCTAAGCCAAGGGGGAGGCTACACCTTC; CDR3: CASSPLSQGGGYTF
V: TRBV7-9; D: TRBD2; size: -; J: TRBJ2-7; DNA: TGTGCCAGCAGCCGCCTCGGACTAGCGGGGGGGCATTCTGACCACGAGCAGTACTTC; CDR3: CASSRLGLAGGHSDHEQYF
V: TRBV19; D: -; size: -; J: TRBJ1-6; DNA: TGTGCCAGTAGCCCAATGGGGGCGTCCTATAATTCACCCCTCCACTTT; CDR3: CASSPMGASYNSPLHF